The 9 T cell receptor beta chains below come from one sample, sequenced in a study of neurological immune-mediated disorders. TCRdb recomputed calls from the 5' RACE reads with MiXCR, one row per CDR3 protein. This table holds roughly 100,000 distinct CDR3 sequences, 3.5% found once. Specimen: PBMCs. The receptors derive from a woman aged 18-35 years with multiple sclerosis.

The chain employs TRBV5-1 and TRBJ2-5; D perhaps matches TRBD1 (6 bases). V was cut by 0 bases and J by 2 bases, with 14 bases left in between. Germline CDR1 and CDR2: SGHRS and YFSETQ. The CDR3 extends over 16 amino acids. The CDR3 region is CASSLAPGAGQETQYF. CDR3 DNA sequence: TGCGCCAGCAGCTTGGCCCCAGGGGCTGGACAAGAGACCCAGTACTTC.

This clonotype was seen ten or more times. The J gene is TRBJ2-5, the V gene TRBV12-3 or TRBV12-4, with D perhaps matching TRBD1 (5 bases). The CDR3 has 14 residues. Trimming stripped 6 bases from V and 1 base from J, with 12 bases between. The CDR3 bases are TGTGCCAGCAGCCCCCAGGGCCTCCAAGAGACCCAGTACTTC. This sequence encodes CASSPQGLQETQYF.

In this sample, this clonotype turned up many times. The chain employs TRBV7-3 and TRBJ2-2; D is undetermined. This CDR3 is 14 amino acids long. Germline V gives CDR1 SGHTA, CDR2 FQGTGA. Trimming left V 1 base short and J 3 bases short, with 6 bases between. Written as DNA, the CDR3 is TGTGCCAGCAGCTTAAACCCATACACCGGGGAGCTGTTTTTT. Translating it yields CASSLNPYTGELFF.

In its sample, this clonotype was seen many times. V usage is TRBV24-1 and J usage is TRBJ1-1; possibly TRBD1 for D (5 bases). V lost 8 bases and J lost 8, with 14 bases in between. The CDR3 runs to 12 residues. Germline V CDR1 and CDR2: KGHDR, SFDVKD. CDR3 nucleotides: TGTGCCACCAAAGGGACGTCGGGAGAAGCTTTCTTT. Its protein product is CATKGTSGEAFF.

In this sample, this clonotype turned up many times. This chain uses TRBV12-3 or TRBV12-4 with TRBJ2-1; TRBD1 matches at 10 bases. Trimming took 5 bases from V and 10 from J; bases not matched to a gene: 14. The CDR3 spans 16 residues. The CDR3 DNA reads TGTGCCAGCAGTCCATGGGCGCCCGGACAGGGGGACGAGCAGTTCTTC. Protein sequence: CASSPWAPGQGDEQFF.

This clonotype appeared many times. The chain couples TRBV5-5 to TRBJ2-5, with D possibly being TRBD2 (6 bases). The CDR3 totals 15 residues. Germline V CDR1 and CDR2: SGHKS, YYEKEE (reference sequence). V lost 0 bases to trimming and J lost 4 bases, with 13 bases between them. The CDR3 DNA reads TGTGCCAGCAGCTTGGGGTCTAGCGTGGTAGAGACCCAGTACTTC. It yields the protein CASSLGSSVVETQYF.

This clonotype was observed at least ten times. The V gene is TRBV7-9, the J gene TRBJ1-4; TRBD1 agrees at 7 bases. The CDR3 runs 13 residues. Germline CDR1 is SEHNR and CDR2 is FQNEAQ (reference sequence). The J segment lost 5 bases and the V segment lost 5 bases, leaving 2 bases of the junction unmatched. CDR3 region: CASSPQGNEKLFF. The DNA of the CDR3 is TGTGCCAGCAGCCCACAGGGGAATGAAAAACTGTTTTTT.

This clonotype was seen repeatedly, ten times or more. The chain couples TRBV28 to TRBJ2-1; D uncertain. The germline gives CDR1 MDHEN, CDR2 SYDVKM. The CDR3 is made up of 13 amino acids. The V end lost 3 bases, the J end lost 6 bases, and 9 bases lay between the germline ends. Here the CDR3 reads CASSLAVFNEQFF. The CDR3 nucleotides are TGTGCCAGCAGTTTGGCGGTCTTCAATGAGCAGTTCTTC.

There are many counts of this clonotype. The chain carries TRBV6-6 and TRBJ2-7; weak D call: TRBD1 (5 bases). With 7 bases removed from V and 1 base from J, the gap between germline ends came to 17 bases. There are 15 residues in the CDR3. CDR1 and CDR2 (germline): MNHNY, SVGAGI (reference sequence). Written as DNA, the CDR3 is TGTGCCAGCACCAAACAAGACAGTAGGTCCTACGAGCAGTACTTC. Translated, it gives CASTKQDSRSYEQYF.